The 20 T cell receptor beta chains reported below all come from one sample, sequenced in a study of blood T cell repertoires in COVID-19. TCRdb keeps only in-frame clones here, not all; method: immunoSEQ multiplex PCR. The sample yields over 300,000 clones, 70% to 90% seen once. Sample: PBMCs or T cells enriched from blood (not recorded which). The source of these receptors is a woman aged 30 to 39 who had recovered from COVID-19.

V is TRBV19 and J is TRBJ1-2; 7 bases are a match to TRBD1. The CDR3 extends over 18 amino acids. Germline V gives CDR1 LNHDA, CDR2 SQIVND (reference sequence). V was clipped by 3 bases and J by 0 bases; unmatched bases: 13. CDR3 amino acids: CASSMAMAQGRANYGYTF. CDR3 in DNA: TGTGCCAGTAGTATGGCCATGGCACAGGGGCGGGCTAACTATGGCTACACCTTC.

The rearrangement links TRBV13 to TRBJ1-2, with D uncertain. The CDR3 totals 14 residues. The V end lost 1 base, the J end lost 4 bases, and 10 bases lay between the germline ends. Germline lookup yields CDR1 PRHDT and CDR2 FYEKMQ (reference sequence). CDR3 bases: TGTGCCAGCAGCTTAGAGGCGGCTGGCTATGGCTACACCTTC. Translated: CASSLEAAGYGYTF.

The sample holds a few counts of this clone. This chain joins TRBV5-1 and TRBJ1-1; D is ambiguous. With 0 bases removed from V and 0 bases from J, the gap between germline ends came to 15 bases. This CDR3 has 17 residues. CDR1 and CDR2 (germline): SGHRS, YFSETQ. Here the CDR3 reads CASSLVSRAEMNTEAFF. The CDR3 coding sequence is TGCGCCAGCAGCTTGGTTTCGCGGGCAGAGATGAACACTGAAGCTTTCTTT.

The V call is TRBV29-1, the J call TRBJ1-2; no clear D gene. V was trimmed by 5 bases and J by 4 bases, leaving 5 bases between them. The germline V gene has CDR1 SQVTM and CDR2 ANQGSEA. CDR3 length: 10 residues. CDR3 residues: CSVSVYGYTF. The DNA for the CDR3 is TGCAGCGTTAGCGTCTATGGCTACACCTTC.

The V gene is TRBV2, the J gene TRBJ1-2, with D perhaps matching TRBD1 (6 bases). The CDR3 runs to 15 residues. The germline CDR1 and CDR2 sequences are SNHLY and FYNNEI. The V end lost 3 bases, the J end lost 8 bases, and 19 bases lay between the germline ends. The CDR3 DNA reads as TGTGCCAGCAGTGAGAGGGGGGGACCGCAGAGGGGCTACACCTTC. This codes for CASSERGGPQRGYTF.

V gene TRBV5-1 combines with J gene TRBJ1-4; unclear D gene. Trimming removed 4 bases from V and 0 bases from J, with 19 bases in between. The CDR3 has 18 residues. The germline gives CDR1 SGHRS, CDR2 YFSETQ. The CDR3 protein is CASSMDPSDYATNEKLFF. CDR3 coding DNA: TGCGCCAGCAGCATGGACCCATCGGACTATGCAACTAATGAAAAACTGTTTTTT.

The V gene is TRBV30, the J gene TRBJ1-4; the match to TRBD1 covers 8 bases. This CDR3 spans 13 amino acids. CDR1 is GTSNPN and CDR2 is SVGIG in the germline V gene (reference sequence). Trimming took 7 bases from V and 7 from J; bases not matched to a gene: 8. The CDR3 region has the DNA TGTGCCTTCCGGACAGGGTATGCTGAAAAACTGTTTTTT. Translating it yields CAFRTGYAEKLFF.

The J gene is TRBJ1-2, the V gene TRBV5-6, with D tentatively TRBD1 (5 bases). Germline V gives CDR1 SGHDT, CDR2 YYEEEE. Trimming stripped 0 bases from V and 4 bases from J, with 10 bases between. The CDR3 length is 14 residues. The DNA for the CDR3 is TGTGCCAGCAGCTTGGCAGGGATTACCTATGGCTACACCTTC. It is translated as CASSLAGITYGYTF. Drawing the rest from reference TRBV5-6 and TRBJ1-2, the complete variable domain is DAGVTQSPTHLIKTRGQQVTLRCSPKSGHDTVSWYQQALGQGPQFIFQYYEEEERQRGNFPDRFSGHQFPNYSSELNVNALLLGDSALYLCASSLAGITYGYTFGSGTRLTVV.

CDR3 sequence reads: CASSDTPDTQYF. The CDR3 coding sequence is TGTGCCAGCAGCGACACGCCAGATACGCAGTATTTT. This chain connects TRBV6-2 or TRBV6-3 to TRBJ2-3; no clear D gene. The germline CDR1 and CDR2 sequences are MNHEY and SVGEGT. The CDR3 is made up of 12 amino acids. Trimming pared 6 bases from V and 4 bases from J, leaving 8 bases between.

V gene TRBV5-1 combines with J gene TRBJ2-2; D gene unclear. Trimming took 3 bases from V and 1 from J, leaving 22 bases between them. This CDR3 comprises 19 residues. Looked up from germline, CDR1 is SGHRS and CDR2 is YFSETQ. This chain's CDR3 is CASSSRLPYAAQNTGELFF. DNA of the CDR3: TGCGCCAGCAGCTCGCGATTGCCCTATGCGGCCCAGAACACCGGGGAGCTGTTTTTT.

V and J are TRBV30 and TRBJ2-5; perhaps TRBD1 as D (6 bases). V lost 4 bases and J 4 bases, leaving 13 bases between the germline ends. CDR3 length: 13 amino acids. Germline assignment: CDR1 GTSNPN and CDR2 SVGIG (reference sequence). This CDR3 reads CAWKLVGGETQYF. The CDR3 DNA follows: TGTGCCTGGAAATTGGTAGGGGGAGAGACCCAGTACTTC.

The CDR3 region has the DNA TGTGCCAGCAGCCGCGCCGGGATCTACGAGCAGTACTTC. Protein product: CASSRAGIYEQYF. This sequence joins TRBV6-5 and TRBJ2-7, with D tentatively TRBD2 (5 bases). Trimming stripped 6 bases from V and 3 bases from J, with 12 bases between. The germline gives CDR1 MNHEY, CDR2 SVGAGI. This CDR3 is 13 amino acids long.

The V call is TRBV9, the J call TRBJ2-7, with TRBD1 identical over 10 bases. V lost 4 bases, J lost 4 bases, and 8 bases stayed unmatched. Looked up from germline, CDR1 is SGDLS and CDR2 is YYNGEE. The CDR3 spans 15 residues. CDR3 nucleotides: TGTGCCAGCAGCTCCCGGGACAGGGGCTTATACGAGCAGTACTTC. Translating gives CASSSRDRGLYEQYF.

This clone was seen once. J is TRBJ1-1 and V is TRBV4-1; D is possibly TRBD1 (6 bases). V gave up 1 base and J gave up 6 bases, with 27 bases separating them. CDR1 MGHRA and CDR2 YSYEKL come from the germline V gene. The CDR3 is 19 amino acids. The CDR3 here is CASSQGQIQGSPATSEAFF. In nucleotides, the CDR3 is TGCGCCAGCAGCCAAGGCCAGATACAGGGTTCTCCCGCAACATCTGAAGCTTTCTTT.

This chain connects TRBV6-5 to TRBJ1-2, with D maybe TRBD1 (5 bases). The V end lost 9 bases, the J end lost 2 bases, and 16 bases lay between the germline ends. Germline V gives CDR1 MNHEY, CDR2 SVGAGI. The CDR3 is 14 residues long. The CDR3 loop is CASAGGLSNYGYTF. The CDR3 DNA reads as TGTGCCAGTGCGGGGGGGTTGTCGAACTATGGCTACACCTTC.

The CDR3 bases are TGTGCCAGCAGTATCCTTGGGCGGGGGGACTACGAGCAGTACTTC. Encoded protein: CASSILGRGDYEQYF. This chain links TRBV27 with TRBJ2-7, with 8 bases matching TRBD2. This CDR3 is 15 amino acids long. Looked up from germline, CDR1 is MNHEY and CDR2 is SMNVEV (reference sequence). Losses at the gene ends were 5 bases for V and 3 bases for J; bases not matched to a gene: 9.

Written as DNA, the CDR3 is TGCGCCAGCAGTGACCGGACAGGTTCGGAAGCTTTCTTT. Amino acid sequence: CASSDRTGSEAFF. The chain joins TRBV10-1 to TRBJ1-1; 7 bases fit TRBD1. V trimming: 3 bases; J trimming: 8 bases; junction bases outside the gene matches: 6. The CDR3 totals 13 residues. Germline assignment: CDR1 WNHNN and CDR2 SYGVQD (reference sequence).

The chain carries TRBV2 and TRBJ2-5; 8 bases match TRBD1. Looked up from germline, CDR1 is SNHLY and CDR2 is FYNNEI. V lost 4 bases to trimming and J lost 5 bases; unmatched junction nucleotides: 6. The CDR3 loop spans 14 amino acids. The CDR3 DNA reads TGTGCCAGCAGTGGACAGGGGCTTCCCGAGACCCAGTACTTC. This encodes CASSGQGLPETQYF.

This chain joins TRBV2 and TRBJ2-1; the D is unclear. V was pared by 8 bases and J by 2 bases, with 4 bases between. The CDR3 totals 11 residues. Germline assignment: CDR1 SNHLY and CDR2 FYNNEI. CDR3 nucleotide sequence: TGTGCCAGCCTCCCCTACAATGAGCAGTTCTTC. Protein product: CASLPYNEQFF.

V usage is TRBV9 and J usage is TRBJ2-7; 7 nucleotides agree with TRBD1. The length of the CDR3 is 14 residues. Trimming took 0 bases from V and 3 from J; bases not matched to a gene: 3. CDR1 and CDR2 from the germline V gene are SGDLS and YYNGEE. The CDR3 coding sequence is TGTGCCAGCAGCGTAGCTCCAGGGGGCTACGAGCAGTACTTC. It codes for CASSVAPGGYEQYF.